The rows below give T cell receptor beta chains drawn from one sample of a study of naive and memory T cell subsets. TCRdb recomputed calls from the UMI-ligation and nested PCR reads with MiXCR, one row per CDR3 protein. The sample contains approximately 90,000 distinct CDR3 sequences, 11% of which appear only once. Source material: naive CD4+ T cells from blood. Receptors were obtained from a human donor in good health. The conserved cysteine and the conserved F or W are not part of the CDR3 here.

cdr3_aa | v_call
ASSKGQGGNSPLH | TRBV12-3/TRBV12-4
ASIAASYEQY | TRBV23-1
ASSDQGYGYT | TRBV6-5
ASSSSGTGISSPLH | TRBV28
ASSQDHPGLASTDTQY | TRBV14
ATSDRTSGTYNEQF | TRBV24-1
ASSPGQGSATNEKLF | TRBV12-3/TRBV12-4
ASSLERGRSYEQY | TRBV5-1
ASSRHSGAGTSSGANVLT | TRBV5-4
ASSQEGATGGPDEQF | TRBV4-2
SVWSIDTQY | TRBV29-1
ASSSIPGASGGYT | TRBV19
ASSPPPAGKTSYNEQF | TRBV3-1
ASSFRRFTDTQY | TRBV12-3/TRBV12-4
ASSRPPLDEKLF | TRBV7-8
AISESLAQTVYGYT | TRBV10-3
ASSLRDSSYEQY | TRBV5-1
ASRGGTSGSLDTQY | TRBV27
ASSFARTITYEQY | TRBV5-6
ASSSRDFRSTDTQY | TRBV9
ASSQDNVLASDTQY | TRBV3-1
ASSLEQGGTEAF | TRBV7-9
ASGLASGYYEAF | TRBV12-5
ASSYGGAREQY | TRBV6-2/TRBV6-3
ASSLLAGGTDTQY | TRBV6-6
ASRAGLPGGSYNSPLH | TRBV25-1
ASSMTGGEYEQY | TRBV18
ASSLVRDSPLH | TRBV12-3/TRBV12-4
ASISTGLNTEAF | TRBV25-1
ASSRQLAPEYNEQF | TRBV4-3
ATRIRPWTGGNHEQY | TRBV24-1
AGSYNGGTANTEAF | TRBV6-2/TRBV6-3
ASSPFGGPGNTIY | TRBV27
ASSYSSSEWADTQY | TRBV6-2/TRBV6-3
ASRMGLAGELNTQY | TRBV19
SAYGQAEAF | TRBV29-1
ASSLTPNQPQH | TRBV7-3